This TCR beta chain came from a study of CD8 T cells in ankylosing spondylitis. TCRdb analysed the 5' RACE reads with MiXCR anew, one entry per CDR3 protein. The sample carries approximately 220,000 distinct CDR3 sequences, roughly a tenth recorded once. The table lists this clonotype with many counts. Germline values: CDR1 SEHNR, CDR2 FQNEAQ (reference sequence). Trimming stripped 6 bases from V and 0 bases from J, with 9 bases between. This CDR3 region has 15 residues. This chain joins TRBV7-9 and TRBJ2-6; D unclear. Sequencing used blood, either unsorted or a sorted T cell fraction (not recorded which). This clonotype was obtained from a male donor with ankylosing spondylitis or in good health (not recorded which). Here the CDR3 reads CASSTGDSGANVLTF. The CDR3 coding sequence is TGTGCCAGCAGTACGGGCGACTCTGGGGCCAACGTCCTGACTTTC.